The rows below give T cell receptor beta chains drawn from one sample of a study of blood T cell repertoires in COVID-19. Profiled with immunoSEQ multiplex PCR; TCRdb holds only in-frame clones, not every one. In the table there are 150,000 to 200,000 clones, approximately 80% of which are singletons. The sequenced material came from peripheral blood. These receptors all stem from a woman in her 70s with COVID-19, enrolled during active disease. The CDR3 runs from the conserved cysteine through the conserved F or W. A D gene is named only where the DNA matches it firmly. Clone size is not always given. Where it is, it says once, few, many or a class for expanded clones.

J: TRBJ2-6
size: -
V: TRBV24-1
D: -
CDR3: CATSDSAGANVLTF
DNA: TGTGCCACCAGTGACAGTGCTGGGGCCAACGTCCTGACTTTC

J: TRBJ2-2
size: -
V: TRBV28
D: TRBD1
CDR3: CASSLDTGTVRTGELFF
DNA: TGTGCCAGCAGTTTAGATACCGGGACAGTGAGGACCGGGGAGCTGTTTTTT

J: TRBJ2-3
size: -
V: TRBV11-2
D: -
CDR3: CASGHRGLHTDTQYF
DNA: TGTGCCAGCGGACACAGGGGACTCCACACAGATACGCAGTATTTT

J: TRBJ2-5
size: -
V: TRBV5-4
D: -
CDR3: CASSPDRPGETQYF
DNA: TGTGCCAGCAGCCCCGATCGCCCGGGGGAGACCCAGTACTTC

J: TRBJ2-2
size: -
V: TRBV9
D: -
CDR3: CASSVRQAPTGELFF
DNA: TGTGCCAGCAGCGTGCGACAGGCGCCGACCGGGGAGCTGTTTTTT

J: TRBJ1-2
size: once
V: TRBV27
D: TRBD1
CDR3: CASSRDSGWRGYTF
DNA: TGTGCCAGCAGCAGGGACAGTGGTTGGAGGGGCTACACCTTC

J: TRBJ2-1
size: -
V: TRBV5-1
D: -
CDR3: CASSLATGDEQFF
DNA: TGCGCCAGCAGCTTGGCCACGGGGGACGAGCAGTTCTTC

J: TRBJ1-2
size: -
V: TRBV5-8
D: -
CDR3: CALSARGGGNYGYTF
DNA: TGTGCCCTAAGCGCACGCGGGGGCGGTAACTATGGCTACACCTTC

J: TRBJ2-1
size: -
V: TRBV5-1
D: TRBD2
CDR3: CASSQLAGGYNEQFF
DNA: TGCGCCAGCAGCCAACTAGCGGGAGGATACAATGAGCAGTTCTTC

J: TRBJ2-2
size: -
V: TRBV4-2
D: TRBD2
CDR3: CASGLAGSLHGELFF
DNA: TGTGCCAGCGGCCTAGCGGGAAGTCTACACGGGGAGCTGTTTTTT

J: TRBJ2-1
size: -
V: TRBV18
D: TRBD2
CDR3: CASSPLSSGRLYNEQFF
DNA: TGTGCCAGCTCACCCCTGTCTAGCGGGAGGCTCTACAATGAGCAGTTCTTC